The source of this TCR beta chain is a study of blood T cell repertoires in COVID-19. Study as a whole: Samples came from the United States, Italy and Spain, spanning acute and convalescent COVID-19. T cells, B-cell-depleted T cells, or PBMCs provided the cDNA or gDNA that served as material.

While infection was still active, Seattle patients were enrolled and then followed longitudinally. V dropped 4 bases and J dropped 4; count of bases not matched to a gene: 0. Per the germline V gene, CDR1 is SQVTM and CDR2 is ANQGSEA. This CDR3 contains 11 residues. The protocol was immunoSEQ multiplex PCR, while the TCRdb copy is restricted to in-frame clones and leaves out a portion. The sample comprises approximately 340,000 clones, roughly 90% of which are singletons, and approximately 9.9% rests with the top ten. The TCR originated in a man aged 25-45 years with COVID-19, enrolled during active disease. This chain joins TRBV29-1 and TRBJ2-5, with 7 bases fitting TRBD2. The sequencing input was peripheral blood. The CDR3 nucleotides read TGCAGCGTTGCGGGGGGAGAGACCCAGTACTTC. Its translation: CSVAGGETQYF.